The entry below gives a single T cell receptor (beta chain) sequence along with its context. Its antigen is undetermined. This entry comes from a study of T cell repertoires in cytomegalovirus infection. Whole-study context: Recently identified HLA-C-restricted CMV epitopes were among the peptides used. Evidence of both CMV infection and a matching HLA type came from public TCR beta signatures.

Study-level points and caveats: The ex vivo response showed dominance by HLA-C-restricted CMV-specific TCR beta clonotypes. Cumulated frequencies of public TCR beta families served to identify carriers of CMV plus the relevant HLA.

TCRdb analysed the reads with MiXCR anew, one entry per CDR3 protein. The sample consists of about 700,000 distinct CDR3 sequences, around 35% of them appearing once. The clonotype comes from a human donor in good health (CMV status not recorded). Some clones in this sample may be carry-over from other donors' samples. The sequencing used cultured PBMCs, collected from culture after CMV antigen stimulation.

The CDR3 coding sequence is TGTGCCAGCAGGAAGGGACAGACCCGCACAGATACGCAGTATTTT. Its translation is CASRKGQTRTDTQYF. The chain couples TRBV2 to TRBJ2-3, with 7 bases that match TRBD1. The CDR3 sequence is 15 residues long. Germline assignment: CDR1 SNHLY and CDR2 FYNNEI. Trimming took 6 bases from V and 1 from J; bases not matched to a gene: 7.